This is a list of T cell receptor beta chains from one sample in a study of long-term antiretroviral therapy in people with HIV. Clones were sequenced by immunoSEQ multiplex PCR, and TCRdb holds only the in-frame ones, with some missing. This sample has more than 15,000 clones; less than 95% occur once, and the top ten carry around 4.3%. This specimen consisted of unsorted PBMCs, obtained nearly 6.5 years after starting antiretroviral therapy. These receptor sequences come from a woman between 50 and 59 years old with HIV. Both conserved end residues are part of each CDR3. Fields, in order: J gene, V gene, D gene, clone size, CDR3 DNA, CDR3 protein. The D gene is left open where the match is weak. The size entry is marked missing in some rows and otherwise reads once, few, many or a size class.

J gene: TRBJ2-7
V gene: TRBV4-1
D gene: NA
clone size: NA
CDR3 DNA: TGCGCCAGCAGCCACTCCCCTCGGGAGACCTACGAGCAGTACTTC
CDR3 protein: CASSHSPRETYEQYF

J gene: TRBJ1-6
V gene: TRBV5-1
D gene: TRBD1
clone size: NA
CDR3 DNA: TGCGCCAGCAGCTTGACAGGGGAAAATTCACCCCTCCACTTT
CDR3 protein: CASSLTGENSPLHF

J gene: TRBJ2-1
V gene: TRBV30
D gene: TRBD1
clone size: few
CDR3 DNA: TGTGCCTGGATGAGGGCAGGGGGCGTCAATGAGCAGTTCTTC
CDR3 protein: CAWMRAGGVNEQFF

J gene: TRBJ1-1
V gene: TRBV10-3
D gene: NA
clone size: once
CDR3 DNA: TGTGCCATCAGTGGACAGCTCATGAACACTGAAGCTTTCTTT
CDR3 protein: CAISGQLMNTEAFF

J gene: TRBJ2-5
V gene: TRBV29-1
D gene: NA
clone size: NA
CDR3 DNA: TGCAGCGTTGTACAGAATTACCAAGAGACCCAGTACTTC
CDR3 protein: CSVVQNYQETQYF

J gene: TRBJ2-2
V gene: TRBV19
D gene: NA
clone size: once
CDR3 DNA: TGTGCCAGTAGTCCTCTGGACTCAACCACCGGGGAGCTGTTTTTT
CDR3 protein: CASSPLDSTTGELFF

J gene: TRBJ2-7
V gene: TRBV5-6
D gene: NA
clone size: once
CDR3 DNA: TGTGCCAGCAGCGATGGAACAGGGACCGAGCAGTACTTC
CDR3 protein: CASSDGTGTEQYF

J gene: TRBJ2-7
V gene: TRBV19
D gene: NA
clone size: few
CDR3 DNA: TGTGCCAGTAGTATAGAGGCCAGCTACGAGCAGTACTTC
CDR3 protein: CASSIEASYEQYF

J gene: TRBJ2-7
V gene: TRBV6-1
D gene: TRBD1
clone size: NA
CDR3 DNA: TGTGCCAGCAGTGGAGCCGGGACAGTCTTCGCCTACGAGCAGTACTTC
CDR3 protein: CASSGAGTVFAYEQYF

J gene: TRBJ2-5
V gene: TRBV29-1
D gene: NA
clone size: NA
CDR3 DNA: TGCAGCGTTGGGCGCATCCAAGAGACCCAGTACTTC
CDR3 protein: CSVGRIQETQYF

J gene: TRBJ1-6
V gene: TRBV27
D gene: NA
clone size: NA
CDR3 DNA: TGTGCCAGCAGTTTATCAGGACAGACTTATAATTCACCCCTCCACTTT
CDR3 protein: CASSLSGQTYNSPLHF

J gene: TRBJ2-4
V gene: TRBV19
D gene: NA
clone size: NA
CDR3 DNA: TGTGCCAGTAGTATACTACTAGTGGCCGGGGTAGGAGCCAAAAACATTCAGTACTTC
CDR3 protein: CASSILLVAGVGAKNIQYF

J gene: TRBJ1-5
V gene: TRBV27
D gene: NA
clone size: NA
CDR3 DNA: TGTGCCAGCAGTTTATCGGGCAATCAGCCCCAGCATTTT
CDR3 protein: CASSLSGNQPQHF

J gene: TRBJ2-5
V gene: TRBV5-1
D gene: TRBD2
clone size: NA
CDR3 DNA: TGCGCCAGCAGCCGAAAATACAGCGGGAGCAAGGAGACCCAGTACTTC
CDR3 protein: CASSRKYSGSKETQYF

J gene: TRBJ2-1
V gene: TRBV25-1
D gene: NA
clone size: NA
CDR3 DNA: TGTGCCAGCAGCCGGGACACATACAATGAGCAGTTCTTC
CDR3 protein: CASSRDTYNEQFF

J gene: TRBJ1-2
V gene: TRBV9
D gene: NA
clone size: NA
CDR3 DNA: TGTGCCAGCAGCGTAGCGGTTGAGCTCGGTCTGCACTTGGGGGGCTATGGCTACACCTTC
CDR3 protein: CASSVAVELGLHLGGYGYTF

J gene: TRBJ1-1
V gene: TRBV5-6
D gene: NA
clone size: NA
CDR3 DNA: TGTGCCAGCGTGGCAAGGGAGCCGGGTGCAGCTTTCTTT
CDR3 protein: CASVAREPGAAFF

J gene: TRBJ2-1
V gene: TRBV2
D gene: TRBD2
clone size: NA
CDR3 DNA: TGTGCCAGCAGGAAGGGACTAGCGGGAGAACGGTACAATGAGCAGTTCTTC
CDR3 protein: CASRKGLAGERYNEQFF

J gene: TRBJ2-1
V gene: TRBV6-5
D gene: TRBD2
clone size: NA
CDR3 DNA: TGTGCCACTCGACTAGCGGGAGTCTTGGACAATGAGCAGTTCTTC
CDR3 protein: CATRLAGVLDNEQFF

J gene: TRBJ1-2
V gene: TRBV10-2
D gene: NA
clone size: NA
CDR3 DNA: TGCGCCAGCTCCCCGTCCCAGGGCAACTATGGCTACACCTTC
CDR3 protein: CASSPSQGNYGYTF

J gene: TRBJ1-2
V gene: TRBV19
D gene: TRBD1
clone size: NA
CDR3 DNA: TGTGCCAGTAGTTCACAGGGGGCGCGGGGCTACACCTTC
CDR3 protein: CASSSQGARGYTF

J gene: TRBJ2-7
V gene: TRBV9
D gene: TRBD2
clone size: NA
CDR3 DNA: TGTGCCAGCAGCCCAGAGGGTGACAGGTCTAGCGGGGATCCCTACGAGCAGTACTTC
CDR3 protein: CASSPEGDRSSGDPYEQYF

J gene: TRBJ1-1
V gene: TRBV29-1
D gene: NA
clone size: NA
CDR3 DNA: TGCAGCGTTGTAGGGGGGGGCACTGAAGCTTTCTTT
CDR3 protein: CSVVGGGTEAFF

J gene: TRBJ2-7
V gene: TRBV11-2
D gene: TRBD1
clone size: NA
CDR3 DNA: TGTGCCAGCAGCTCGACGGACAGGGGGCTGTACGAGCAGTACTTC
CDR3 protein: CASSSTDRGLYEQYF

J gene: TRBJ2-3
V gene: TRBV14
D gene: TRBD2
clone size: NA
CDR3 DNA: TGTGCCAGCAGCAAAAGAAGGAAGGGGTTGGGAGGGTTT
CDR3 protein: CASSKRRKGLGGF

J gene: TRBJ1-2
V gene: TRBV7-2
D gene: TRBD1
clone size: NA
CDR3 DNA: TGTGCCAGCAGCTTAGTGGGACAGACGAGTGGCTACACCTTC
CDR3 protein: CASSLVGQTSGYTF